These 15 T cell receptor beta chains were all obtained from the same sample, sequenced in a study of CD8+ T cells in alopecia areata. The treatment was: oral pan-JAK inhibitor, 5-10 mg twice daily. The sequencing template was cDNA reverse transcribed from extracted RNA. TCRdb's copy holds only in-frame clones and misses some; the assay was immunoSEQ multiplex PCR. Counted here are a few hundred thousand clones, 60% occurring once; the ten biggest clones make up 0.75% to 0.95%. The material sequenced was CD4+ T cells sorted from blood, taken at week 52, from a patient treated with tofacitinib. The receptors shown here come from a human donor with alopecia areata.

The chain combines TRBV4-3 with TRBJ1-1, with no clear D. The CDR3 is 15 amino acids. Trimming cost V 2 bases and J 1 base, with 11 bases left between them. Looked up from germline, CDR1 is LGHNA and CDR2 is YSLEER. CDR3 bases: TGCGCCAGCAGCCAAATGAATCGCGGGAACACTGAAGCTTTCTTT. Protein: CASSQMNRGNTEAFF.

The V gene is TRBV29-1, the J gene TRBJ2-3; D is undetermined. This CDR3 contains 13 residues. With 3 bases removed from V and 7 bases from J, the gap between germline ends came to 14 bases. Germline lookup yields CDR1 SQVTM and CDR2 ANQGSEA. In DNA, the CDR3 is TGCAGCGTTGAGGCCGCCCGAATTTATACGCAGTATTTT. Protein: CSVEAARIYTQYF.

The chain links TRBV27 to TRBJ2-1; D is perhaps TRBD2 (7 bases). CDR1 and CDR2 (germline): MNHEY, SMNVEV (reference sequence). CDR3 length: 14 amino acids. Trimming stripped 7 bases from V and 1 base from J, with 11 bases between. The CDR3 DNA reads as TGTGCCAGCAAGGGAGGGGGTTCCTACAATGAGCAGTTCTTC. Translation: CASKGGGSYNEQFF.

This chain joins TRBV9 and TRBJ2-3; either TRBD1 or TRBD2 may supply D (5 bases each). The CDR3 runs 15 residues. Germline CDR1 is SGDLS and CDR2 is YYNGEE. V gave up 2 bases and J gave up 2 bases, with 12 bases separating them. CDR3 sequence reads: CASSVFGGFTDTQYF. The CDR3 DNA reads TGTGCCAGCAGCGTTTTTGGGGGTTTCACAGATACGCAGTATTTT.

V gene TRBV25-1 combines with J gene TRBJ1-3; possible D gene TRBD1, 5 bases. CDR3 length: 13 residues. Germline CDR1 MGHDK, CDR2 SYGVNS. V was pared by 8 bases and J by 2 bases, with 10 bases between. The CDR3 spells CASRGEAGNTIYF. CDR3 sequence (DNA): TGTGCCAGCCGAGGGGAGGCTGGAAACACCATATATTTT.

The chain employs TRBV10-3 and TRBJ2-5; no firm D call. Germline values: CDR1 ENHRY, CDR2 SYGVKD. The V gene lost 5 bases and the J gene lost 2 bases, with 9 bases spanning the gap. The CDR3 extends over 13 amino acids. CDR3 DNA sequence: TGTGCCATCAGTAAACCTTTGCAAGAGACCCAGTACTTC. It yields the protein CAISKPLQETQYF.

The rearrangement joins TRBV28 to TRBJ2-4; tentative D call: TRBD1 (6 bases). The CDR3 has 16 residues. Deletions cut 0 bases from V and 7 bases from J, with 16 bases between. Germline CDR1 and CDR2: MDHEN and SYDVKM. DNA for the CDR3: TGTGCCAGCAGTTTATGGAGGGCAGGGGAGAACAACATTCAGTACTTC. Its protein is CASSLWRAGENNIQYF.

This chain links TRBV4-1 with TRBJ2-3; no firm D call. This CDR3 region has 16 residues. Between the trimmed V and J ends, which lost 3 bases and 2 bases, there was a span of 15 bases. Germline V gene sequence: CDR1 MGHRA, CDR2 YSYEKL. The CDR3 bases are TGCGCCAGCAGCCAGTTTCGAGCCCTCACCACAGATACGCAGTATTTT. Protein: CASSQFRALTTDTQYF.

This clone was seen a few times. The gene calls are TRBV2 and TRBJ2-7; TRBD1 is a possible D gene (6 bases). Germline CDR1 is SNHLY and CDR2 is FYNNEI. CDR3 length: 14 amino acids. The V and J ends lost 5 bases and 2 bases respectively, with 13 bases between them. Here the CDR3 DNA reads TGTGCCAGCAGTTCCGGGACATACGCCTACGAGCAGTACTTC. This translates into CASSSGTYAYEQYF.

Here the CDR3 reads CASSEMKLGYGYTF. CDR3 DNA sequence: TGTGCCAGCAGTGAAATGAAATTGGGTTATGGCTACACCTTC. The chain is built from TRBV6-1 and TRBJ1-2, with unresolved D. CDR3 length equals 14 residues. V lost 2 bases, J lost 5 bases, and 12 bases lay in between. Germline lookup yields CDR1 MNHNS and CDR2 SASEGT.

The chain recombines TRBV2 with TRBJ1-2; weak D call: TRBD1 (6 bases). CDR1 SNHLY and CDR2 FYNNEI come from the germline V gene. CDR3 length equals 13 residues. The V and J ends lost 3 bases and 6 bases respectively, with 11 bases between them. This CDR3 reads CASSETGTHGYTF. The CDR3 DNA is TGTGCCAGCAGTGAGACAGGAACCCATGGCTACACCTTC.

This clone has a handful of counts. The CDR3 spells CASSLSREYTEAFF. CDR3 nucleotide sequence: TGTGCCAGCAGTTTAAGCAGGGAGTACACTGAAGCTTTCTTT. J is TRBJ1-1 and V is TRBV27; perhaps TRBD1 as D (5 bases). Germline CDR1 reads MNHEY; CDR2 reads SMNVEV (reference sequence). This CDR3 spans 14 amino acids. Trimming left V 2 bases short and J 3 bases short, with 10 bases between.

This chain joins TRBV7-2 and TRBJ1-1; a weak D match, TRBD1 (5 bases). There are 14 residues in the CDR3. Germline V gives CDR1 SGHTA, CDR2 FQGNSA. Trimming removed 2 bases at V and 3 bases at J, with 10 bases between. The CDR3 is CASSLLQVHTEAFF. CDR3 nucleotide sequence: TGTGCCAGCAGCTTATTACAGGTACACACTGAAGCTTTCTTT. Using reference TRBV7-2 and TRBJ1-1 for the parts outside the CDR3, the full variable domain is GAGVSQSPSNKVTEKGKDVELRCDPISGHTALYWYRQSLGQGLEFLIYFQGNSAPDKSGLPSDRFSAERTGGSVSTLTIQRTQQEDSAVYLCASSLLQVHTEAFFGQGTRLTVV.

The rearrangement links TRBV15 to TRBJ2-7; the D gene is possibly TRBD1 (7 bases). Germline CDR1 is LNHNV and CDR2 is YYDKDF (reference sequence). The CDR3 length is 14 residues. V was clipped by 1 base and J by 2 bases, with 9 bases between them. Here the CDR3 reads CATSRGRGPYEQYF. The CDR3 nucleotides are TGTGCCACCAGCAGAGGGAGGGGGCCCTACGAGCAGTACTTC.

This clone was counted a single time. V usage is TRBV27 and J usage is TRBJ2-7; 10 bases are shared with TRBD1. The length of the CDR3 is 14 residues. The germline V gene has CDR1 MNHEY and CDR2 SMNVEV (reference sequence). V was pared by 2 bases and J by 7 bases, with 5 bases of the junction left unmatched. This chain's CDR3 is CASSLRQGASEQYF. For the CDR3, the DNA is TGTGCCAGCAGTTTACGACAGGGGGCGAGTGAGCAGTACTTC.